This TCR beta chain was obtained from a study of control samples from healthy donors and cancer patients. Assay used: immunoSEQ multiplex PCR; TCRdb lists only in-frame clones, some missing. There are about 50,000 clones in the sample; around 94% occur only once, and roughly 4% lies in the top ten. Per germline, CDR1 MNHNS and CDR2 SASEGT. The CDR3 extends over 15 amino acids. Details on this clone: Sequence at one end of the junction differs from germline and may be a read error.

The chain employs TRBV6-1 and TRBJ2-7; 7 bases agree with TRBD1. The sequencing input was blood. This TCR was recovered from a man aged 25 to 45 in good health. The CDR3 coding sequence is TGTGCCAGCAGAGAAGGGGGCGCAGGCTCCTACGAGCAGTACTTC. It encodes CASREGGAGSYEQYF.